This record looks at one T cell receptor beta chain sequence and its context. These data originate in a study of blood T cell repertoires in COVID-19. Overall study: COVID-19 samples from acute and convalescent phases originated in the United States, Italy and Spain.

Trimming removed 4 bases at V and 13 bases at J, with 17 bases between. Per the germline V gene, CDR1 is SGHRS and CDR2 is YFSETQ. CDR3 size: 13 residues. Authors' analysis steps: It was from reference gene primer amplification that nucleated cell counts were estimated. The data were produced by immunoSEQ multiplex PCR, yet TCRdb's version contains in-frame clones alone and is incomplete. D and trimming come from the DNA, and the V and J calls and clone size come from that table. The table lists approximately 120,000 clones, around 84% of them singletons, with approximately 7.9% in the top ten. The specimen sequenced was peripheral blood. This TCR was recovered from a woman older than 75 with active or convalescent COVID-19. The gene calls are TRBV5-1 and TRBJ1-4, with D perhaps TRBD1 (6 bases). The CDR3 nucleotides are TGCGCCAGCAGCCAGGCCCATGACAGGAGACTGTTTTTT. It translates to CASSQAHDRRLFF.